This TCR beta chain was found in a study of radiotherapy plus CTLA-4 blockade in lung cancer. Study findings and constraints: Dynamics of early blood T cell clones, together with interferon-beta, were reportedly the best predictors of response. In blood, TCR clones derived from the tumor expanded after radiotherapy plus ipilimumab.

TCRdb's table, derived via immunoSEQ multiplex PCR, lists solely in-frame clones and lacks some. The table records approximately 85,000 clones, about four fifths of them present only once. To note about this clone: What it binds is unknown.

Trimming removed 3 bases from V and 0 bases from J, with 12 bases in between. Germline V gene sequence: CDR1 SGHRS, CDR2 YFSETQ. The CDR3 is 16 residues long. Material: peripheral blood, obtained from a patient treated with radiotherapy plus ipilimumab. This clonotype was sampled from a human donor with non-small cell lung cancer that progressed on radiotherapy plus ipilimumab. The chain uses TRBV5-1 and TRBJ1-4, with D maybe TRBD1 (6 bases). This chain's CDR3 is CASSSLGQSTNEKLFF. In DNA, the CDR3 is TGCGCCAGCAGCTCTTTAGGACAGTCAACTAATGAAAAACTGTTTTTT.